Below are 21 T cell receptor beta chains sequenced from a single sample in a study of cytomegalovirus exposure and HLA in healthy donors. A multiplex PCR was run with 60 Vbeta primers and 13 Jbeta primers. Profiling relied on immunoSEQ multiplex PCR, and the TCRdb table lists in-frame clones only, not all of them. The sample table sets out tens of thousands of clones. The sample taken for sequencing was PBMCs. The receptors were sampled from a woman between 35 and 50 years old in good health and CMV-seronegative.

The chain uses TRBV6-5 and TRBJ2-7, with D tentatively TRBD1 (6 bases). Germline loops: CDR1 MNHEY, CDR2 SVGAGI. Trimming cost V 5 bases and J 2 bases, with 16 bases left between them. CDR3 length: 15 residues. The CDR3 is CASSGLGTFAYEQYF. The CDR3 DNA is TGTGCCAGCAGTGGTCTCGGGACATTCGCCTACGAGCAGTACTTC.

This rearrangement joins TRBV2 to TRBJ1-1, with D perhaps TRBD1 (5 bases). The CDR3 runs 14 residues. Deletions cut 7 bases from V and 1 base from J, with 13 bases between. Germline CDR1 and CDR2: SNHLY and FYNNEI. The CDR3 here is CASKAGMGNTEAFF. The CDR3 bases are TGTGCCAGCAAGGCAGGGATGGGGAACACTGAAGCTTTCTTT. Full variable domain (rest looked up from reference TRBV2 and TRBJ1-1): EPEVTQTPSHQVTQMGQEVILRCVPISNHLYFYWYRQILGQKVEFLVSFYNNEISEKSEIFDDQFSVERPDGSNFTLKIRSTKLEDSAMYFCASKAGMGNTEAFFGQGTRLTVV.

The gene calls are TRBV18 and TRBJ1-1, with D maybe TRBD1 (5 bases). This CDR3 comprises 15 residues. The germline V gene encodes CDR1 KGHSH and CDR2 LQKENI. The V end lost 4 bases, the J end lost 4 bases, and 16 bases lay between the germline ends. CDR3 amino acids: CASSLRDSAITEAFF. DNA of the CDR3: TGTGCCAGCTCACTAAGGGACTCCGCAATCACTGAAGCTTTCTTT.

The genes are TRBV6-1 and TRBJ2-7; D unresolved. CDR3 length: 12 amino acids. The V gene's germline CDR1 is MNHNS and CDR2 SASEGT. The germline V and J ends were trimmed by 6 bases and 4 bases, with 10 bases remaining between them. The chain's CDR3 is CASRSGPYEQYF. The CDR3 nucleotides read TGTGCCAGCAGATCAGGTCCGTACGAGCAGTACTTC.

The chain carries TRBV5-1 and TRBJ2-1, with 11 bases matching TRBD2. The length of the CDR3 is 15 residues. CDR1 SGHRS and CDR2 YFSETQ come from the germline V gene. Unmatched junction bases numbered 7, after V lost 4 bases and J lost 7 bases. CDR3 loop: CASSQTSGSGNEQFF. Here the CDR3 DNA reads TGCGCCAGCAGCCAAACTAGCGGGAGTGGAAATGAGCAGTTCTTC. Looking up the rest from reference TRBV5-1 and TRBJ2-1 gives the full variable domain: KAGVTQTPRYLIKTRGQQVTLSCSPISGHRSVSWYQQTPGQGLQFLFEYFSETQRNKGNFPGRFSGRQFSNSRSEMNVSTLELGDSALYLCASSQTSGSGNEQFFGPGTRLTVL.

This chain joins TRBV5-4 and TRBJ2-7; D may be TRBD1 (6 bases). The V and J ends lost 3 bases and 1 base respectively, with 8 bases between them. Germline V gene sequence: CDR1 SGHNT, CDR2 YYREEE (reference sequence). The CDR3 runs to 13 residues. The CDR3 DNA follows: TGTGCCAGCAGCTCCAGGGGATCCTACGAGCAGTACTTC. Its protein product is CASSSRGSYEQYF.

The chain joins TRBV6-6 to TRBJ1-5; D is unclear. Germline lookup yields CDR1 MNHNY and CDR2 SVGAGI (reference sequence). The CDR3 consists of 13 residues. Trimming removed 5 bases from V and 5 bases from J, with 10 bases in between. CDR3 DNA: TGTGCCAGCAGTGGCTTCCGGGATCAGCCCCAGCATTTT. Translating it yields CASSGFRDQPQHF.

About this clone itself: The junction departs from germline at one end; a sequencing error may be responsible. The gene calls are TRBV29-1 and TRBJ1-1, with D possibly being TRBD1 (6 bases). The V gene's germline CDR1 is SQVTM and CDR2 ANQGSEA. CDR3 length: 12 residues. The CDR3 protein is CSVNRAGTEDFF. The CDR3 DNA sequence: TGCAGCGTGAACAGGGCAGGCACTGAAGATTTCTTT. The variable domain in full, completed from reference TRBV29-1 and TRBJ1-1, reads SAVISQKPSRDICQRGTSLTIQCQVDSQVTMMFWYRQQPGQSLTLIATANQGSEATYESGFVIDKFPISRPNLTFSTLTVSNMSPEDSSIYLCSVNRAGTEDFFGQGTRLTVV.

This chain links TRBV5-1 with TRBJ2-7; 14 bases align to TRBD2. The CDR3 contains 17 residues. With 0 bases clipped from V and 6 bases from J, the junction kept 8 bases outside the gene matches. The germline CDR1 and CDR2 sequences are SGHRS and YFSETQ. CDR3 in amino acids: CASSLGLAGGSSAEQYF. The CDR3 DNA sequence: TGCGCCAGCAGCTTGGGACTAGCGGGAGGGAGTAGTGCCGAGCAGTACTTC. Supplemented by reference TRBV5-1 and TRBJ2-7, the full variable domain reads KAGVTQTPRYLIKTRGQQVTLSCSPISGHRSVSWYQQTPGQGLQFLFEYFSETQRNKGNFPGRFSGRQFSNSRSEMNVSTLELGDSALYLCASSLGLAGGSSAEQYFGPGTRLTVT.

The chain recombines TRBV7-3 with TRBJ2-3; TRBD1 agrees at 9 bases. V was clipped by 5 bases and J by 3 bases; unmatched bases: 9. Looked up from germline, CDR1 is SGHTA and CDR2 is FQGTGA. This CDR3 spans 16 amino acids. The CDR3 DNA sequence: TGTGCCAGCAGCCTTCTACCCGGACAGGGGACAGATACGCAGTATTTT. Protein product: CASSLLPGQGTDTQYF.

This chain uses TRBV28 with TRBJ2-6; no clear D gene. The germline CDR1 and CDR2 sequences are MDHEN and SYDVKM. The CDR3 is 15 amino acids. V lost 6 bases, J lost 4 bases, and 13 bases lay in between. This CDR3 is CASRGLNTGANVLTF. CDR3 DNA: TGTGCCAGCAGGGGCCTAAATACCGGGGCCAACGTCCTGACTTTC.

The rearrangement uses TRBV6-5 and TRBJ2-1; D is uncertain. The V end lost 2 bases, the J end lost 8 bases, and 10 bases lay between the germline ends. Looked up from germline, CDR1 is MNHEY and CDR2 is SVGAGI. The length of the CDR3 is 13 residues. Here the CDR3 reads CASSYMSFHEQFF. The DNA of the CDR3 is TGTGCCAGCAGTTACATGTCCTTTCATGAGCAGTTCTTC.

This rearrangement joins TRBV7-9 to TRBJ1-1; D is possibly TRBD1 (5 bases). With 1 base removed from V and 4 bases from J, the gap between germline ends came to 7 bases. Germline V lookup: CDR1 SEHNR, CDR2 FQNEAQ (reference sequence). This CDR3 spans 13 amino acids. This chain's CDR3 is CASSLGRVTEAFF. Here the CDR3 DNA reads TGTGCCAGCAGCTTAGGCAGGGTCACTGAAGCTTTCTTT.

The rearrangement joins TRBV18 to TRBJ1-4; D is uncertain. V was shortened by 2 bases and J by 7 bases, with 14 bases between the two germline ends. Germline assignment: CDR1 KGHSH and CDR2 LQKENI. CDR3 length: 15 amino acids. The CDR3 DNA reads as TGTGCCAGCTCACCAGTCGGTGGGCCTGTTGAAAAACTGTTTTTT. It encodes CASSPVGGPVEKLFF.

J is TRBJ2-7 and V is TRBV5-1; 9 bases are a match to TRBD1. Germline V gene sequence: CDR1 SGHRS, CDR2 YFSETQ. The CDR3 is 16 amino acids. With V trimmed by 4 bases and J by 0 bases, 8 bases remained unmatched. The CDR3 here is CASSTGQGDSSYEQYF. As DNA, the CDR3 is TGCGCCAGCAGCACGGGACAGGGAGATAGCTCCTACGAGCAGTACTTC. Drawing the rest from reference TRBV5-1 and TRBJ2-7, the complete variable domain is KAGVTQTPRYLIKTRGQQVTLSCSPISGHRSVSWYQQTPGQGLQFLFEYFSETQRNKGNFPGRFSGRQFSNSRSEMNVSTLELGDSALYLCASSTGQGDSSYEQYFGPGTRLTVT.

The CDR3 bases are TGTGCCAGTAGTTTCCAGGGAATGGGGAACACCATATATTTT. Its translation: CASSFQGMGNTIYF. V gene TRBV19 combines with J gene TRBJ1-3, with D perhaps TRBD1 (5 bases). V was clipped by 5 bases and J by 7 bases, with 15 bases between them. The CDR3 has 14 amino acids. The germline V gene encodes CDR1 LNHDA and CDR2 SQIVND (reference sequence).

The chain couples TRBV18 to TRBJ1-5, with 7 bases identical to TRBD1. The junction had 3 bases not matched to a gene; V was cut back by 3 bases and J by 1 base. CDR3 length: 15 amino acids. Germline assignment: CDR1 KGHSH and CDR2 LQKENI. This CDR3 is CASSPQGGSNQPQHF. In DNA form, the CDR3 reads TGTGCCAGCTCACCTCAGGGGGGCAGCAATCAGCCCCAGCATTTT.

CDR3 loop: CASSSIAPGQGNTEAFF. The DNA for the CDR3 is TGTGCCAGCAGCTCTATTGCTCCGGGACAGGGGAACACTGAAGCTTTCTTT. This rearrangement joins TRBV14 to TRBJ1-1, with 9 bases that match TRBD1. V trimming: 5 bases; J trimming: 1 base; junction bases outside the gene matches: 11. Germline V gives CDR1 SGHDN, CDR2 FVKESK. CDR3 size: 17 residues.

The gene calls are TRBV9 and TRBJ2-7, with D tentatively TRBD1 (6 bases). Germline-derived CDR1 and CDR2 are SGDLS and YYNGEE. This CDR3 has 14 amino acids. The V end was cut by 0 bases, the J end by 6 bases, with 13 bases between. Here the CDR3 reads CASSVDPRGSEQYF. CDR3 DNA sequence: TGTGCCAGCAGCGTAGATCCCAGGGGCTCCGAGCAGTACTTC.

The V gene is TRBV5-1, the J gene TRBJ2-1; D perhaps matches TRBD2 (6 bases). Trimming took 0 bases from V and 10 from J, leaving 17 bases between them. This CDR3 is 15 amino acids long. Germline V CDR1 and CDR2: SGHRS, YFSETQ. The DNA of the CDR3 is TGCGCCAGCAGCTTGGCTAGTTGGGGGGTGGGAGAGCAGTTCTTC. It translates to CASSLASWGVGEQFF.

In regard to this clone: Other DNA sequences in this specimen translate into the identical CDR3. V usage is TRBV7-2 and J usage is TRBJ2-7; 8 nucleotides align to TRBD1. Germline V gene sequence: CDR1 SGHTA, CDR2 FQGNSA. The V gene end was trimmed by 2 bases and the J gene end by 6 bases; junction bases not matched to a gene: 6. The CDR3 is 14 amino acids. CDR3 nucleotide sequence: TGTGCCAGCAGCTTACGACAGGGGTCGGGCGAGCAGTACTTC. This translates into CASSLRQGSGEQYF.